The rows below give T cell receptor beta chains drawn from one sample of a study of cytomegalovirus exposure and HLA in healthy donors. TCRdb's table, derived via immunoSEQ multiplex PCR, lists solely in-frame clones and lacks some. The table has 95,000 to 150,000 clones, more than 55% seen once. What was sequenced was PBMCs. These receptors originate from a man aged 18 to 35 in good health and CMV-seronegative. The CDR3 runs from the conserved cysteine through the conserved F or W. D genes are given only for firm matches. Clone size is given for some rows only: seen once, a few or many times, or a class if the clone is expanded.

>NA|TRBV2|TRBJ2-5|NA
TGTGCCAGCAGTGTGACCCGGGGTGCGGCCCAGTACTTC
CASSVTRGAAQYF
>TRBD1|TRBV5-6|TRBJ2-3|NA
TGTGCCAGCAGCTTGGCCTATCAGACAGGGACGGATTTT
CASSLAYQTGTDF
>NA|TRBV30|TRBJ2-3|NA
TGTGCCTGGACTTGGTCGGGCACAGATACGCAGTATTTT
CAWTWSGTDTQYF
>NA|TRBV7-9|TRBJ2-5|NA
TGTGCCAGCAGCACCGAGGGCCCCGGGCGGAAGACCCAGTACTTC
CASSTEGPGRKTQYF
>TRBD2|TRBV19|TRBJ2-3|NA
TGTGCCAGTAGTCCGGCGGGGGCAGATACGCAGTATTTT
CASSPAGADTQYF
>TRBD1|TRBV5-1|TRBJ2-7|NA
TGCGCCAGCAGCAGGACGGACAGGGAAATGGGTGAGCAGTACTTC
CASSRTDREMGEQYF
>TRBD1|TRBV30|TRBJ1-2|NA
TGTGCCTGGGAAGGGACAGATTTTAATGGCTACACCTTC
CAWEGTDFNGYTF
>NA|TRBV25-1|TRBJ2-2|few
TGTGCCAGCAGTGAATATGGTCGGCTAGCGAACACCGGGGAGCTGTTTTTT
CASSEYGRLANTGELFF
>NA|TRBV7-9|TRBJ2-1|NA
TGTTCCAGCAGCTTAGGGGGGGGCCCCTACAATGAGCAGTTCTTC
CSSSLGGGPYNEQFF
>TRBD2|TRBV30|TRBJ2-3|NA
TGTGCCTGGAGTGCTAGCGGGAGCAAACGGATCAGCACAGATACGCAGTATTTT
CAWSASGSKRISTDTQYF
>NA|TRBV23-1|TRBJ2-7|NA
TGCGCCAGCAGCCCAATTTCTACTCTTTCCTACGAGCAGTACTTC
CASSPISTLSYEQYF
>TRBD2|TRBV7-7|TRBJ2-2|NA
TGTGCCAGCTCTAATTCCCCAGCGCGGGGGGAGGCCGGGGAGCTGTTTTTT
CASSNSPARGEAGELFF
>NA|TRBV27|TRBJ1-5|NA
TGTGCCAGCAGTTATCAGGGCGGCAATCAGCCCCAGCATTTT
CASSYQGGNQPQHF
>NA|TRBV5-5|TRBJ1-5|NA
TGTGCCAGCAGCTTGTTGGCGGAAGCAAGACCCCAGCATTTT
CASSLLAEARPQHF
>NA|TRBV5-4|TRBJ2-5|few
TGTGCCAGCAGCTTGGTAGCGGAGCAAGAGACCCAGTACTTC
CASSLVAEQETQYF
>TRBD2|TRBV5-6|TRBJ2-7|NA
TGTTCCAGCAGCTTGTATGTCGGGAGGAGACACGAGCAGTACTTC
CSSSLYVGRRHEQYF
>NA|TRBV6-5|TRBJ2-5|NA
TGTGCCAGCATGGGAGGAAAAGAGACCCAGTACTTC
CASMGGKETQYF
>NA|TRBV4-2|TRBJ1-1|NA
TGTGCCAGCAGCCAAGGCTCAGGGGATGATGAAGCTTTCTTT
CASSQGSGDDEAFF
>NA|TRBV13|TRBJ1-3|NA
TGTGCCAGCAGTCTGCGCGGAAACACCATATATTTT
CASSLRGNTIYF
>TRBD2|TRBV20-1|TRBJ2-7|NA
TGCAGTGCTAGAGGATCGGGGGGGCAGTACTTC
CSARGSGGQYF
>TRBD1|TRBV5-1|TRBJ2-6|NA
TGCGCCAGCAGTCGAGGGGACAGGGGGGCCTCTGGGGCCAACGTCCTGACTTTC
CASSRGDRGASGANVLTF
>TRBD2|TRBV27|TRBJ2-3|NA
TGTGCCAGCAGAGGACTAGCGGGAGGCTTTTTCACAGATACGCAGTATTTT
CASRGLAGGFFTDTQYF
>TRBD1|TRBV18|TRBJ1-2|once
TGTGCCAGCTCACCACCGGGACAGACCGGGTATGGCTACACCTTC
CASSPPGQTGYGYTF
>TRBD2|TRBV9|TRBJ2-3|NA
TGTGCCAGCAGCGAGAGCGGGGCTAGCACAGATACGCAGTATTTT
CASSESGASTDTQYF
>NA|TRBV2|TRBJ1-2|NA
TGTGCCAGCAAGGAGCCTGCCGGGAGTGGCTACACCTTC
CASKEPAGSGYTF
>TRBD2|TRBV14|TRBJ2-1|NA
TGTGCCAGCAGCCCCCTCCCGGGACTAGCGGGAGTCTACAATGAGCAGTTCTTC
CASSPLPGLAGVYNEQFF
>TRBD1|TRBV5-1|TRBJ1-2|NA
TGCGCCAGCAGCGTATCAACCCGGGACAGGGGTGATGGCTACACCTTC
CASSVSTRDRGDGYTF
>NA|TRBV5-6|TRBJ1-2|NA
TGTGCCAGCAGCTCCATAACAAGCGGTGGCTACACCTTC
CASSSITSGGYTF
>TRBD1|TRBV10-3|TRBJ1-2|NA
TGTGCCATCAGTTGGGACAGGGGGCTAAGTGGCTACACCTTC
CAISWDRGLSGYTF
>TRBD2|TRBV9|TRBJ2-3|few
TGTGCCAGCAGCGCATTAGCGGGAGATCGGGGAGATACGCAGTATTTT
CASSALAGDRGDTQYF
>NA|TRBV11-2|TRBJ2-2|NA
TGTGCCAGCAGCCCTAGCAGGGGGGCCACCGGGGAGCTGTTTTTT
CASSPSRGATGELFF
>NA|TRBV25-1|TRBJ1-6|once
TGTGCCAGCAGTGAATTTCGGGGAGAGAGTTCACCCCTCCACTTT
CASSEFRGESSPLHF
>TRBD1|TRBV7-2|TRBJ2-3|NA
TGTGCCAGCAGCTTTTACGGACAGGGCGTACCGAGAAGCACAGATACGCAGTATTTT
CASSFYGQGVPRSTDTQYF
>NA|TRBV6-5|TRBJ1-1|few
TGTGCCAGCAGTTACGCGGTGAACACTGAAGCTTTCTTT
CASSYAVNTEAFF
>NA|TRBV19|TRBJ2-7|NA
TGTGCCAGTAGTATTTCTCACGTCCGGTCCTACGAGCAGTACTTC
CASSISHVRSYEQYF
>NA|TRBV5-6|TRBJ2-7|NA
TGTGCCAGCAGCTTGGCAGGGTATCGCCGTTACGAGCAGTACTTC
CASSLAGYRRYEQYF
>NA|TRBV7-9|TRBJ2-5|NA
TGTGCCAGCAGCTTAGGGCACCCTGAGACCCAGTACTTC
CASSLGHPETQYF
>NA|TRBV7-2|TRBJ1-1|NA
TGTGCCAGCAGCTTCCCGGGACACACAGACACTGAAGCTTTCTTT
CASSFPGHTDTEAFF
>NA|TRBV30|TRBJ1-5|few
TGTGCCTGGAGTGGCGGACAGTATAGCAATCAGCCCCAGCATTTT
CAWSGGQYSNQPQHF
>NA|TRBV19|TRBJ2-1|NA
TGTGCCAGCCAGATGAGAGCGGCTTACAATGAGCAGTTCTTC
CASQMRAAYNEQFF
>TRBD1|TRBV5-3|TRBJ1-2|NA
TGTGCCAGAAGCACGAAATACCTCCGGGACAGGTTCGACAAGAACTATGGCTACACCTTC
CARSTKYLRDRFDKNYGYTF
>NA|TRBV7-9|TRBJ2-7|NA
TGTGCCAGCAGCTTCAGTAGCATACCCTACGAGCAGTACTTC
CASSFSSIPYEQYF
>TRBD1|TRBV28|TRBJ1-5|NA
TGTGCCAGCAGTTTCCCGGTCCCGGGACAGGGGAGAAGCAATCAGCCCCAGCATTTT
CASSFPVPGQGRSNQPQHF
>TRBD2|TRBV13|TRBJ2-7|NA
TGTGCCAGCAGCGGGACTAGCGGACCCTTCTCCTACGAGCAGTACTTC
CASSGTSGPFSYEQYF
>TRBD1|TRBV7-9|TRBJ2-4|NA
TGTGCCAGCAGCCCCAGACAGGGGGCATCCGAAAACATTCAGTACTTC
CASSPRQGASENIQYF
>TRBD2|TRBV15|TRBJ2-5|NA
TGTGCCACCAGCCGGACTAGCCGGGAGACCCAGTACTTC
CATSRTSRETQYF
>TRBD1|TRBV5-1|TRBJ2-7|NA
TGCGCCAGCAGCTCGTTAACAGGGGGCACCTACGAGCAGTACTTC
CASSSLTGGTYEQYF
>NA|TRBV6-5|TRBJ1-2|NA
TGTGCCAGCAGTTCCACAGGACCCTGGGACTATGGCTACACCTTC
CASSSTGPWDYGYTF
>NA|TRBV28|TRBJ1-5|NA
TGTGGTGTGAGCGGGGGTGCAGGACAGCCCCAGCATTTT
CGVSGGAGQPQHF
>NA|TRBV19|TRBJ1-2|NA
TGTGCCACAGGACTTCCTCCTTATGGCTACACCTTC
CATGLPPYGYTF
>NA|TRBV9|TRBJ2-3|NA
TGTGCCAGCAGCGTAGGGAGGGCGCAGTATTTT
CASSVGRAQYF